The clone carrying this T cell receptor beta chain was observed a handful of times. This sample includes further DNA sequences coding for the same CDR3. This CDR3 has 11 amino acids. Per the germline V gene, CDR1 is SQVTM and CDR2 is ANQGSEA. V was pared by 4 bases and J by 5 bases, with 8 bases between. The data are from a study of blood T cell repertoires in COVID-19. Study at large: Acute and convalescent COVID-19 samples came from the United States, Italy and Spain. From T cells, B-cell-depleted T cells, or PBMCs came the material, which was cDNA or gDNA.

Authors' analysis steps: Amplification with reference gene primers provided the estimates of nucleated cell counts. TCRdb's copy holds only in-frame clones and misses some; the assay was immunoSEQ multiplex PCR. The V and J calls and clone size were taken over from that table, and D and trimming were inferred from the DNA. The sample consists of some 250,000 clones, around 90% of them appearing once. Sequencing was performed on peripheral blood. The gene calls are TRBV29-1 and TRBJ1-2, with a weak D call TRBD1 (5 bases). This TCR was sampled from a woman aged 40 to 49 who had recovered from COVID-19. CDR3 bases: TGCAGCGTTGCCGGGGGGTATGGCTACACCTTC. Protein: CSVAGGYGYTF. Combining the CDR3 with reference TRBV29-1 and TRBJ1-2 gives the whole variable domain SAVISQKPSRDICQRGTSLTIQCQVDSQVTMMFWYRQQPGQSLTLIATANQGSEATYESGFVIDKFPISRPNLTFSTLTVSNMSPEDSSIYLCSVAGGYGYTFGSGTRLTVV.